These 13 T cell receptor beta chains were all obtained from the same sample, sequenced in a study of blood T cell repertoires in COVID-19. Clones were read by immunoSEQ multiplex PCR, and TCRdb kept only the in-frame ones, dropping some. The profile covers some 370,000 clones, with about 89% appearing a single time and 1% to 1.5% taken by the ten largest. Sequenced: peripheral blood. The receptors stem from a middle-aged man with acute or convalescent COVID-19.

J is TRBJ2-3 and V is TRBV3-1 (or the pseudogene TRBV3-2); 8 bases are a match to TRBD1. V dropped 1 base and J dropped 7; count of bases not matched to a gene: 7. This CDR3 contains 15 residues. The germline gives CDR1 LGHDT, CDR2 YNNKEL (reference sequence). In DNA form, the CDR3 reads TGTGCCAGCAGCCAAGGGACAGGGCGTTCTTATACGCAGTATTTT. This sequence encodes CASSQGTGRSYTQYF.

The chain recombines TRBV5-4 with TRBJ2-7, with a weak D call TRBD1 (5 bases). Germline V CDR1 and CDR2: SGHNT, YYREEE (reference sequence). The CDR3 consists of 13 residues. The V gene lost 2 bases and the J gene lost 6 bases, with 12 bases spanning the gap. This CDR3 reads CASSLDSPSEQYF. The CDR3 bases are TGTGCCAGCAGCTTAGACAGTCCCAGCGAGCAGTACTTC.

DNA of the CDR3: TGTGCCAGCAAGGGGCAGAGTAACTATGGCTACACCTTC. It encodes CASKGQSNYGYTF. The chain links TRBV7-9 to TRBJ1-2, with D possibly TRBD1 on 5 matching bases. This CDR3 contains 13 residues. Germline CDR1 SEHNR, CDR2 FQNEAQ (reference sequence). V lost 7 bases, J lost 1 base, and 10 bases lay in between.

The chain is built from TRBV24-1 and TRBJ1-1; D gene unclear. Germline loops: CDR1 KGHDR, CDR2 SFDVKD. With 7 bases removed from V and 3 bases from J, the gap between germline ends came to 5 bases. This CDR3 comprises 11 residues. CDR3: CATSHDTEAFF. CDR3 bases: TGTGCCACCAGCCATGACACTGAAGCTTTCTTT.

This chain uses TRBV19 with TRBJ1-2; 7 bases fit TRBD1. The CDR3 runs 16 residues. Unmatched junction bases numbered 11, after V lost 5 bases and J lost 2 bases. CDR1 is LNHDA and CDR2 is SQIVND in the germline V gene (reference sequence). This CDR3 reads CASSLLRGPGNYGYTF. The CDR3 DNA reads as TGTGCCAGTAGTCTCTTAAGGGGGCCCGGGAACTATGGCTACACCTTC.

This chain joins TRBV3-1 (or the pseudogene TRBV3-2) and TRBJ2-7, with D possibly matching TRBD1 (6 bases). CDR1 and CDR2 from the germline V gene are LGHDT and YNNKEL (reference sequence). The V gene lost 4 bases and the J gene lost 2 bases, with 12 bases spanning the gap. This CDR3 has 14 residues. The CDR3 DNA is TGTGCCAGCAGCCTAAACGGACAGCCCTACGAGCAGTACTTC. Amino acids: CASSLNGQPYEQYF.

The chain uses TRBV9 and TRBJ1-3; D is possibly TRBD1 (5 bases). Germline V gene data show CDR1 as SGDLS and CDR2 as YYNGEE. The CDR3 sequence is 16 residues long. V lost 4 bases and J lost 0, with 14 bases in between. The CDR3 region is CASSTREGRSGNTIYF. CDR3 in DNA: TGTGCCAGCAGCACCCGGGAGGGGCGCTCTGGAAACACCATATATTTT.

The chain uses TRBV9 and TRBJ2-5; D uncertain. Looked up from germline, CDR1 is SGDLS and CDR2 is YYNGEE. The CDR3 has 15 amino acids. V gave up 0 bases and J gave up 0 bases, with 9 bases separating them. This chain's CDR3 is CASSVGHRYQETQYF. The CDR3 nucleotides are TGTGCCAGCAGCGTAGGACACCGGTACCAAGAGACCCAGTACTTC.

The V and J genes are TRBV4-2 and TRBJ1-6; the match to TRBD1 covers 9 bases. V shed 3 bases and J 11 bases; nucleotides not matched to a gene: 8. CDR3 length: 15 amino acids. Germline CDR1 is LGHNA and CDR2 is YNFKEQ. The CDR3 is CASSHPGQGGAPLHF. The CDR3 DNA follows: TGTGCCAGCAGCCACCCGGGACAGGGTGGGGCACCCCTCCACTTT.

The J gene is TRBJ1-5, the V gene TRBV5-1; 8 bases match TRBD1. The CDR3 totals 15 residues. Germline V CDR1 and CDR2: SGHRS, YFSETQ. The ends lost 2 bases at V and 3 bases at J; junction bases unmatched: 4. CDR3 residues: CASSFGQGINQPQHF. Written as DNA, the CDR3 is TGCGCCAGCAGCTTCGGACAGGGAATCAATCAGCCCCAGCATTTT.

The chain links TRBV18 to TRBJ2-2; TRBD2 matches 7 bases. The CDR3 runs 16 residues. J gave up 2 bases and V 2 bases, and 5 bases lay outside the gene matches. The germline CDR1 and CDR2 sequences are KGHSH and LQKENI. The CDR3: CASSPSGGFNTGELFF. CDR3 sequence (DNA): TGTGCCAGCTCACCATCCGGGGGGTTTAACACCGGGGAGCTGTTTTTT. Combining the CDR3 with reference TRBV18 and TRBJ2-2 gives the whole variable domain NAGVMQNPRHLVRRRGQEARLRCSPMKGHSHVYWYRQLPEEGLKFMVYLQKENIIDESGMPKERFSAEFPKEGPSILRIQQVVRGDSAAYFCASSPSGGFNTGELFFGEGSRLTVL.

This clone has just a few counts. The chain is built from TRBV7-8 and TRBJ2-5; 11 bases are a match to TRBD2. The germline V gene encodes CDR1 SGHVS and CDR2 FQNEAQ. Trimming removed 1 base from V and 13 bases from J; junction bases left unmatched: 8. The CDR3 has 14 residues. The CDR3, as DNA: TGTGCCAGCAGCTTAGTTGCTAGCGGGGGGCCTAGGTACTTC. It translates to CASSLVASGGPRYF.

J is TRBJ2-7 and V is TRBV28; D gene uncertain. V was cut by 7 bases and J by 1 base, with 14 bases left in between. CDR1 is MDHEN, CDR2 SYDVKM, per germline. The CDR3 extends over 14 amino acids. The CDR3 region is CASISNRESYEQYF. The DNA of the CDR3 is TGTGCCAGCATTTCTAATCGAGAGTCCTACGAGCAGTACTTC.